These 25 T cell receptor beta chains were all obtained from the same sample, sequenced in a study of CD8+ T cells in alopecia areata. Treatment indicated: oral pan-JAK inhibitor, 5-10 mg twice daily. It was cDNA, reverse transcribed from extracted RNA, that served as the sequencing template. Data came from immunoSEQ multiplex PCR; TCRdb stores just in-frame clones and leaves some out. The table lists about 250,000 clones, about three fifths of them singletons. This specimen was CD4+ T cells sorted from blood, taken around week 53, from a patient treated with tofacitinib. The receptor set was obtained from a human donor with alopecia areata.

This clone was counted ten times or more. The chain combines TRBV19 with TRBJ2-7; TRBD1 matches at 9 bases. The germline V gene has CDR1 LNHDA and CDR2 SQIVND (reference sequence). There are 14 residues in the CDR3. The junction had 4 bases not matched to a gene; V was cut back by 2 bases and J by 5 bases. The CDR3 bases are TGTGCCAGTAGTATAAGGGACAGGGACGACGAGCAGTACTTC. Its translation: CASSIRDRDDEQYF. The full variable domain, with the rest looked up from reference TRBV19 and TRBJ2-7, is DGGITQSPKYLFRKEGQNVTLSCEQNLNHDAMYWYRQDPGQGLRLIYYSQIVNDFQKGDIAEGYSVSREKKESFPLTVTSAQKNPTAFYLCASSIRDRDDEQYFGPGTRLTVT.

The chain has TRBV29-1 and TRBJ1-2; D gene uncertain. The CDR3 runs to 14 residues. Germline lookup yields CDR1 SQVTM and CDR2 ANQGSEA. Deletions cut 7 bases from V and 1 base from J, with 16 bases between. CDR3 nucleotide sequence: TGCAGCGCCCTAAACCCCACCAGTAACTATGGCTACACCTTC. Residues: CSALNPTSNYGYTF.

The chain links TRBV5-1 to TRBJ2-3; D is perhaps TRBD1 or TRBD2 (5 bases each). CDR1 and CDR2 from the germline V gene are SGHRS and YFSETQ. This CDR3 spans 14 amino acids. Trimming removed 3 bases from V and 1 base from J, with 9 bases in between. As DNA, the CDR3 is TGCGCCAGCAGCTCCCGGGACCGCACAGATACGCAGTATTTT. Protein product: CASSSRDRTDTQYF. The whole variable domain, remainder taken from reference TRBV5-1 and TRBJ2-3, is KAGVTQTPRYLIKTRGQQVTLSCSPISGHRSVSWYQQTPGQGLQFLFEYFSETQRNKGNFPGRFSGRQFSNSRSEMNVSTLELGDSALYLCASSSRDRTDTQYFGPGTRLTVL.

This chain uses TRBV5-1 with TRBJ2-7; tentative D call: TRBD1 (5 bases). The V gene's germline CDR1 is SGHRS and CDR2 YFSETQ. Trimming pared 0 bases from V and 2 bases from J, leaving 12 bases between. The CDR3 length is 15 residues. CDR3 nucleotides: TGCGCCAGCAGCTTGGAGGGGATAGAAGCCTACGAGCAGTACTTC. Protein: CASSLEGIEAYEQYF. Supplemented by reference TRBV5-1 and TRBJ2-7, the full variable domain reads KAGVTQTPRYLIKTRGQQVTLSCSPISGHRSVSWYQQTPGQGLQFLFEYFSETQRNKGNFPGRFSGRQFSNSRSEMNVSTLELGDSALYLCASSLEGIEAYEQYFGPGTRLTVT.

This chain joins TRBV6-5 and TRBJ1-2, with 8 bases that match TRBD1. V dropped 0 bases and J dropped 4; count of bases not matched to a gene: 7. The CDR3 loop spans 16 amino acids. Looked up from germline, CDR1 is MNHEY and CDR2 is SVGAGI. The CDR3 spells CASSYSAGGHVYGYTF. The DNA for the CDR3 is TGTGCCAGCAGTTACTCGGCAGGGGGCCACGTCTATGGCTACACCTTC.

This clone was seen a few times. The same CDR3 arises from other DNA sequences in this sample as well. This sequence joins TRBV30 and TRBJ1-1, with D possibly matching TRBD1 (5 bases). The CDR3 loop spans 13 amino acids. Trimming pared 0 bases from V and 2 bases from J, leaving 7 bases between. CDR1 and CDR2 (germline): GTSNPN, SVGIG (reference sequence). The CDR3 DNA reads TGTGCCTGGAGTGTAGACAGAAACACTGAAGCTTTCTTT. It encodes CAWSVDRNTEAFF. The whole variable domain, remainder taken from reference TRBV30 and TRBJ1-1, is SQTIHQWPATLVQPVGSPLSLECTVEGTSNPNLYWYRQAAGRGLQLLFYSVGIGQISSEVPQNLSASRPQDRQFILSSKKLLLSDSGFYLCAWSVDRNTEAFFGQGTRLTVV.

V gene TRBV10-3 combines with J gene TRBJ1-1; the D gene is possibly TRBD1 (5 bases). V lost 6 bases and J lost 3, with 23 bases in between. From germline, CDR1 is ENHRY and CDR2 SYGVKD. The CDR3 is 17 amino acids. CDR3 region: CAIRTLPGNLKDTEAFF. The CDR3 region has the DNA TGTGCCATCAGAACCCTCCCAGGGAACCTTAAGGACACTGAAGCTTTCTTT.

The J gene is TRBJ2-1, the V gene TRBV10-2; no reliable D call. Between the trimmed V and J ends, which lost 0 bases and 9 bases, there was a span of 9 bases. The CDR3 is 13 residues long. In germline, CDR1 is WSHSY, CDR2 SAAADI. CDR3 sequence reads: CASSESGYAEQFF. The CDR3 bases are TGCGCCAGCAGTGAGTCGGGGTACGCTGAGCAGTTCTTC.

This chain connects TRBV5-1 to TRBJ1-1, with 7 bases that match TRBD1. Looked up from germline, CDR1 is SGHRS and CDR2 is YFSETQ. The CDR3 runs to 16 residues. After removal of 0 bases from V and 4 bases from J, the junction contained 9 bases not matched to a gene. The CDR3 loop reads CASSLGDKGAPTEAFF. The CDR3 bases are TGCGCCAGCAGCTTGGGGGACAAGGGGGCACCCACTGAAGCTTTCTTT.

The table lists this clone with many counts. The rearrangement links TRBV5-4 to TRBJ2-2, with D uncertain. Germline CDR1 SGHNT, CDR2 YYREEE (reference sequence). The length of the CDR3 is 13 residues. V was cut by 2 bases and J by 1 base, with 3 bases left in between. Written as DNA, the CDR3 is TGTGCCAGCAGCTTACAGAACACCGGGGAGCTGTTTTTT. Translated: CASSLQNTGELFF.

The chain joins TRBV5-1 to TRBJ2-4, with TRBD1 as a possible D gene (5 bases). Trimming removed 0 bases at V and 1 base at J, with 14 bases between. Germline loops: CDR1 SGHRS, CDR2 YFSETQ. The CDR3 covers 17 residues. The CDR3 is CASSLEAFQGAKNIQYF. The CDR3 bases are TGCGCCAGCAGCTTGGAGGCTTTCCAGGGTGCCAAAAACATTCAGTACTTC.

This clone was observed once. The chain carries TRBV27 and TRBJ2-7; D is possibly TRBD1 (5 bases). The CDR3 contains 13 residues. Per the germline V gene, CDR1 is MNHEY and CDR2 is SMNVEV (reference sequence). Trimming stripped 5 bases from V and 7 bases from J, with 15 bases between. The CDR3 region is CASSAITQGEQYF. The CDR3 bases are TGTGCCAGCAGTGCTATCACCCAGGGTGAGCAGTACTTC.

This clone has a count of ten or more. The chain combines TRBV5-1 with TRBJ2-1; no firm D call. CDR3 size: 14 residues. Germline CDR1 and CDR2: SGHRS and YFSETQ. V lost 2 bases and J 7 bases, leaving 13 bases between the germline ends. The CDR3 DNA sequence: TGCGCCAGCAGCTTTCCTCCTCCCAAGAATGAGCAGTTCTTC. Translated: CASSFPPPKNEQFF. The complete variable domain, with remaining parts taken from reference TRBV5-1 and TRBJ2-1, reads KAGVTQTPRYLIKTRGQQVTLSCSPISGHRSVSWYQQTPGQGLQFLFEYFSETQRNKGNFPGRFSGRQFSNSRSEMNVSTLELGDSALYLCASSFPPPKNEQFFGPGTRLTVL.

The chain is built from TRBV7-2 and TRBJ2-7; 9 bases are shared with TRBD2. This CDR3 is 14 amino acids long. J gave up 3 bases and V 4 bases, and 4 bases lay outside the gene matches. Per the germline V gene, CDR1 is SGHTA and CDR2 is FQGNSA. The CDR3 region is CASSWIAGDYEQYF. CDR3 coding DNA: TGTGCCAGCAGCTGGATAGCGGGGGACTACGAGCAGTACTTC.

In this sample, this clone turned up a few times. The chain links TRBV30 to TRBJ2-1; D tentatively fits TRBD1 or TRBD2 (5 bases each). Trimming cost V 1 base and J 8 bases, with 15 bases left between them. Germline V lookup: CDR1 GTSNPN, CDR2 SVGIG (reference sequence). This CDR3 is 14 amino acids long. The CDR3 is CAWSARGRGDEQFF. The CDR3 DNA is TGTGCCTGGAGTGCAAGGGGAAGAGGGGATGAGCAGTTCTTC.

The chain links TRBV5-6 to TRBJ2-3; D is unclear. Looked up from germline, CDR1 is SGHDT and CDR2 is YYEEEE. Trimming left V 2 bases short and J 2 bases short, with 9 bases between. There are 14 residues in the CDR3. The CDR3 reads CASSFSQLTDTQYF. The CDR3 DNA is TGTGCCAGCAGCTTTTCACAGCTCACAGATACGCAGTATTTT.

This chain joins TRBV29-1 and TRBJ2-7; TRBD1 matches 9 bases. This CDR3 contains 14 residues. The junction had 9 bases not matched to a gene; V was cut back by 4 bases and J by 5 bases. Germline V CDR1 and CDR2: SQVTM, ANQGSEA. Here the CDR3 DNA reads TGCAGCGTTGTAGGGGACAGGGTCCCCCACGAGCAGTACTTC. Its translation is CSVVGDRVPHEQYF.

V is TRBV15 and J is TRBJ2-7; the D gene is possibly TRBD2 (6 bases). Trimming shortened V by 4 bases and J by 5 bases, and 15 bases separated the two germline ends. There are 14 residues in the CDR3. Germline CDR1 and CDR2: LNHNV and YYDKDF (reference sequence). This chain's CDR3 is CATSKTPGVHEQYF. Here the CDR3 DNA reads TGTGCCACCAGCAAGACCCCGGGGGTCCACGAGCAGTACTTC.

The rearrangement uses TRBV2 and TRBJ1-4, with D possibly matching TRBD1 (5 bases). The CDR3 has 12 residues. Germline CDR1 SNHLY, CDR2 FYNNEI. Trimming took 6 bases from V and 8 from J, leaving 10 bases between them. CDR3 nucleotides: TGTGCCAGCAGGGGGGACGGCGAAAAACTGTTTTTT. Its protein is CASRGDGEKLFF.

The chain joins TRBV6-6 to TRBJ2-1; D unclear. V was shortened by 1 base and J by 7 bases, with 8 bases between the two germline ends. The CDR3 is made up of 13 amino acids. Germline V CDR1 and CDR2: MNHNY, SVGAGI (reference sequence). DNA of the CDR3: TGTGCCAGCAGTTACTTGGAGAGGAATGAGCAGTTCTTC. Translated: CASSYLERNEQFF.

This clone was observed a few times. The chain combines TRBV5-1 with TRBJ2-5; TRBD1 matches 10 bases. The CDR3 sequence is 14 residues long. V was pared by 3 bases and J by 4 bases, with 3 bases of the junction left unmatched. The V gene's germline CDR1 is SGHRS and CDR2 YFSETQ. CDR3 amino acids: CASSSDRGRETQYF. The CDR3 DNA follows: TGCGCCAGCAGCTCCGACAGGGGGCGAGAGACCCAGTACTTC.

The rearrangement uses TRBV5-1 and TRBJ2-5; TRBD2 is a possible D gene (7 bases). Per germline, CDR1 SGHRS and CDR2 YFSETQ. Trimming removed 8 bases from V and 10 bases from J, with 27 bases in between. The CDR3 totals 15 residues. The CDR3, as DNA: TGCGCCAGTACCCTCTTGGCGGGGGCTTCAGAGGACCAGTACTTC. Its translation: CASTLLAGASEDQYF.

The chain couples TRBV19 to TRBJ1-6; D unresolved. The CDR3 is 13 residues long. V was trimmed by 7 bases and J by 8 bases, leaving 12 bases between them. CDR1 LNHDA and CDR2 SQIVND come from the germline V gene (reference sequence). The CDR3 bases are TGTGCCAGTACTCCGGACGGGGATTCACCCCTCCACTTT. Its translation is CASTPDGDSPLHF.

This clone was seen just once. The chain joins TRBV29-1 to TRBJ1-1, with D uncertain. V gave up 4 bases and J gave up 0 bases, with 12 bases separating them. This CDR3 has 14 residues. Germline CDR1 is SQVTM and CDR2 is ANQGSEA. CDR3 DNA sequence: TGCAGCGTTGGTTTTTTACGTATGAACACTGAAGCTTTCTTT. It translates to CSVGFLRMNTEAFF.

The chain has TRBV4-1 and TRBJ2-7; 9 nucleotides align to TRBD1. Trimming at V came to 0 bases and at J to 1 base, leaving 4 bases not matched to a gene. Germline V gene data show CDR1 as MGHRA and CDR2 as YSYEKL. The CDR3 spans 16 residues. CDR3 protein: CASSQDSGTGSYEQYF. The CDR3 DNA sequence: TGCGCCAGCAGCCAAGATTCCGGGACAGGGTCCTACGAGCAGTACTTC.